Below, 3 T cell receptor beta chains from the same sample are listed, as sequenced in a study of T-cell memory formation after mild COVID-19. TCRdb passed the 5' RACE reads through MiXCR, listing each CDR3 protein once. The sample lists 450,000 to 650,000 distinct CDR3 sequences; about a sixth were seen once. The sample was PBMCs or a T cell subset sorted from them (not recorded which). The receptors stem from an adult woman who had mild COVID-19 (a few samples of this study predate the infection). Cell type and time point are not known.

The genes are TRBV7-2 and TRBJ1-6, with 9 bases fitting TRBD1. Germline V gives CDR1 SGHTA, CDR2 FQGNSA. CDR3 size: 15 residues. The V gene end was trimmed by 5 bases and the J gene end by 8 bases; junction bases not matched to a gene: 7. The CDR3: CASSPIGTGYSPLHF. The CDR3 bases are TGTGCCAGCAGCCCGATTGGGACAGGGTATTCACCCCTCCACTTT.

The V and J genes are TRBV5-1 and TRBJ1-1; 9 bases line up with TRBD1. V shed 4 bases and J 4 bases; nucleotides not matched to a gene: 8. This CDR3 is built from 15 residues. Germline-derived CDR1 and CDR2 are SGHRS and YFSETQ. The CDR3 here is CASSPDRGKVTEAFF. CDR3 DNA: TGCGCCAGCAGCCCTGACAGGGGGAAAGTCACTGAAGCTTTCTTT.

This clonotype was found many times. This chain joins TRBV7-9 and TRBJ2-5; D call uncertain. Germline V gene sequence: CDR1 SEHNR, CDR2 FQNEAQ (reference sequence). The germline V and J ends were trimmed by 3 bases and 2 bases, with 13 bases remaining between them. This CDR3 is built from 15 residues. The CDR3 loop reads CASSLDPIGQETQYF. Written as DNA, the CDR3 is TGTGCCAGCAGCTTGGATCCAATAGGACAAGAGACCCAGTACTTC.